This entry features one TCR beta chain sequence. This specimen comes from a study of cytomegalovirus exposure and HLA in healthy donors. PCR primers comprised 60 Vbeta and 13 Jbeta primers. Libraries were prepared by immunoSEQ multiplex PCR; TCRdb keeps only in-frame clonotypes and omits some of them. The sample contains approximately 100,000 clones, 55% to 65% of which appear only once. Material: PBMCs. This receptor was taken from a man aged 25 to 40 in good health and CMV-seropositive.

CDR3 loop: CASSSGAGGSETQYF. CDR3 sequence (DNA): TGTGCCAGCAGCTCCGGGGCAGGGGGTTCAGAGACCCAGTACTTC. J is TRBJ2-5 and V is TRBV5-4; 7 bases match TRBD1. Unmatched junction bases numbered 9, after V lost 3 bases and J lost 4 bases. CDR1 is SGHNT, CDR2 YYREEE, per germline (reference sequence). The CDR3 is 15 residues long.